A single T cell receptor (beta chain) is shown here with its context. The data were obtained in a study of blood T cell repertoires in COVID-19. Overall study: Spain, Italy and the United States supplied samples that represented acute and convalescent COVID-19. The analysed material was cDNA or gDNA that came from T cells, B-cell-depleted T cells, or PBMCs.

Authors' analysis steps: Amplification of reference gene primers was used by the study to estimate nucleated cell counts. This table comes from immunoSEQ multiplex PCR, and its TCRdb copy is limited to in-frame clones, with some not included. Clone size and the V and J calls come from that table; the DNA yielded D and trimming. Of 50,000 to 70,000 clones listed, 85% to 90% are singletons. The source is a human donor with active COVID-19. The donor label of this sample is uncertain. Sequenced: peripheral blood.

The DNA for the CDR3 is TGCGCCAGCAGCTTGACCGGTAGCTCCTACGAGCAGTACTTC. The encoded protein is CASSLTGSSYEQYF. V usage is TRBV5-1 and J usage is TRBJ2-7; D remains ambiguous. The germline V and J ends were trimmed by 1 base and 0 bases, with 8 bases remaining between them. The CDR3 is 14 amino acids. CDR1 SGHRS and CDR2 YFSETQ come from the germline V gene.